This record concerns one TCR beta chain sequence. Its specificity is not known. The PCR contained 60 Vbeta and 13 Jbeta primers. The assay was immunoSEQ multiplex PCR, and TCRdb's table has in-frame clones only and misses some. The sample records approximately 110,000 clones, 76% being singletons. Germline V lookup: CDR1 SGHVS, CDR2 FNYEAQ. This CDR3 is 16 amino acids long. The entry originates in a study of cytomegalovirus exposure and HLA in healthy donors. Overall study findings and caveats: The Asian-associated ancestry cluster reportedly had fewer N-insertions than the approximately 700-donor mean in a later analysis. There was a cluster of highly shared sequence variants that was likely a sequencing artifact.

The rearrangement joins TRBV7-6 to TRBJ2-5; 8 bases agree with TRBD2. Matching the DNA end better, TRBJ2-7 makes the J call doubtful. The origin of this receptor is a man aged 40-55 years in good health and CMV-seropositive. The sequenced sample consisted of PBMCs. Written as DNA, the CDR3 is TGTGCCAGCAGCCTTGCAGCGGGGGACATATTCTACGAGCAGTACTTC. It translates to CASSLAAGDIFYEQYF.